The rows below give T cell receptor beta chains drawn from one sample of a study of blood T cells in healthy people across ages. TCRdb recomputed calls from the 5' RACE reads with MiXCR, one row per CDR3 protein. The sample includes about 1,600,000 distinct CDR3 sequences, 40% to 50% of them seen just once. The material sequenced was blood. The receptors stem from a woman younger than 35 in good health. Both conserved end residues are trimmed from each CDR3. The order of the fields is D gene, V gene, CDR3 protein. D genes are given only for firm matches.

NA	TRBV7-9	ASSPLSGASHHYEQY
NA	TRBV3-1	ASSRGRGSATYEQY
NA	TRBV5-1	ASSFRQGGRVETQY
TRBD1	TRBV28	ASTRTGGSNSPLH
TRBD2	TRBV11-2	ASSDRVGLAGGTQY
TRBD1	TRBV4-1	ASSQDLTGGSYEQY
NA	TRBV4-1	ASSQEQGYEQY
NA	TRBV7-9	ASSPPPSGVMGTEAF
NA	TRBV6-5	ASSYVAESYEQY
NA	TRBV5-1	ASSVNGNIQY
NA	TRBV12-3/TRBV12-4	ASSLARVGTDTQY
NA	TRBV18	ASSPRDIPYEQY
NA	TRBV28	ASTDNTGRSLFYGYT
TRBD1	TRBV6-1	ASSERAGQAGGYT
NA	TRBV29-1	SVLERQGLETQY
NA	TRBV20-1	SARDSDSPVPYNEQF
TRBD2	TRBV7-2	ASSLAEVSGGSWSYEQY
NA	TRBV5-1	ASSLEGGSGNTIY
TRBD1	TRBV10-3	AISGQGSSYEQY
NA	TRBV3-1	ASSQRGIGGITDTQY
TRBD1	TRBV5-6	ASSAWVGQGSYEQY
NA	TRBV7-2	ASSLTGAGTSTDTQY
TRBD1	TRBV10-3	AISEEQGPGETQY
NA	TRBV7-8	ASSLAVAAEQY
NA	TRBV18	ASSPGGRTQY
NA	TRBV2	ASSEEVYSPLH
NA	TRBV15	ATRPQGGGNQPQH